One and the same sample provided the 22 T cell receptor beta chains below, sequenced in a study of PD-1 blockade in classical Hodgkin lymphoma. Every patient relapsed after autologous stem cell transplantation, and brentuximab vedotin exposure varied. Assay: immunoSEQ multiplex PCR; the TCRdb copy retains only in-frame clones and omits some. The sample records 29,000 or so clones, roughly 70% being singletons. Sequenced material: peripheral blood mononuclear cells (PBMCs), taken before the second cycle of nivolumab. The origin of the receptors is a human donor with classical Hodgkin lymphoma.

This clone was observed a few times. The junction differs from germline at one of its ends, possibly a read error. This chain connects TRBV7-7 to TRBJ2-7, with 9 bases identical to TRBD1. The CDR3 has 15 residues. Germline V gene lookup returns CDR1 SSHAT and CDR2 FNYEAQ (reference sequence). In nucleotides, the CDR3 is TGTGCTAGCAGCTTTTTGACCCGGGACAGGGACGAGCAGTACTTC. Translating it yields CASSFLTRDRDEQYF.

With respect to this clone: A much larger clonotype is one base distant, so this may be a read error. The genes are TRBV7-2 and TRBJ2-5; D remains unclear. Germline V gene lookup returns CDR1 SGHTA and CDR2 FQGNSA. This CDR3 is built from 13 residues. The CDR3 DNA follows: TGTGCCAGCACCTTAAGGGCCCAAGAGGCCCAGTACTTC. Residues: CASTLRAQEAQYF.

The V call is TRBV19, the J call TRBJ1-6; perhaps TRBD1 as D (5 bases). In germline, CDR1 is LNHDA, CDR2 SQIVND (reference sequence). The CDR3 totals 14 residues. Trimming removed 6 bases at V and 6 bases at J, with 12 bases between. The CDR3 here is CASRTGQLNSPLHF. The CDR3 region has the DNA TGTGCCAGTAGGACGGGGCAGCTTAATTCACCCCTCCACTTT.

The J gene is TRBJ2-7, the V gene TRBV4-3, with D tentatively TRBD1 (5 bases). CDR1 and CDR2 (germline): LGHNA, YSLEER. The CDR3 is 15 residues long. Trimming took 2 bases from V and 5 from J, leaving 16 bases between them. CDR3: CASSQQGFVFNEQYF. The DNA for the CDR3 is TGCGCCAGCAGCCAACAGGGTTTTGTTTTCAACGAGCAGTACTTC.

This clone was counted a few times. V gene TRBV5-1 combines with J gene TRBJ2-7; D is undetermined. This CDR3 has 15 residues. The V and J ends lost 0 bases and 0 bases respectively, with 10 bases between them. Germline CDR1 and CDR2: SGHRS and YFSETQ. The CDR3 protein is CASSLDIYYSYEQYV. The CDR3 region has the DNA TGCGCCAGCAGCTTGGATATATATTACTCCTACGAGCAGTACGTC.

The V gene is TRBV4-1, the J gene TRBJ2-5; D is perhaps TRBD1 or TRBD2 (5 bases each). Trimming shortened V by 6 bases and J by 5 bases, and 13 bases separated the two germline ends. The CDR3 is 13 amino acids. Germline loops: CDR1 MGHRA, CDR2 YSYEKL. CDR3 protein: CASRGETAETQYF. The CDR3 DNA is TGCGCCAGCAGAGGGGAGACGGCGGAGACCCAGTACTTC.

The CDR3 sequence: CASTWTGNSPLHF. CDR3 DNA sequence: TGTGCCAGCACTTGGACAGGAAATTCACCCCTCCACTTT. This chain links TRBV6-1 with TRBJ1-6; 7 bases map to TRBD1. This CDR3 comprises 13 residues. V dropped 7 bases and J dropped 7; count of bases not matched to a gene: 4. From germline, CDR1 is MNHNS and CDR2 SASEGT.

The chain links TRBV19 to TRBJ1-5, with 8 bases aligning to TRBD1. CDR1 and CDR2 from the germline V gene are LNHDA and SQIVND (reference sequence). V gave up 5 bases and J gave up 3 bases; unmatched junction bases: 12. This CDR3 is 17 amino acids long. The CDR3 is CASSPIPGQANNQPQHF. As DNA, the CDR3 is TGTGCCAGTAGTCCAATTCCGGGACAGGCTAACAATCAGCCCCAGCATTTT.

This clone is medium-sized by share. V gene TRBV28 combines with J gene TRBJ1-4; perhaps TRBD1 as D (5 bases). V was clipped by 2 bases and J by 0 bases, with 7 bases between them. The CDR3 totals 15 residues. Germline CDR1 MDHEN, CDR2 SYDVKM. CDR3 sequence reads: CASSLGGATNEKLFF. CDR3 bases: TGTGCCAGCAGTTTAGGGGGGGCAACTAATGAAAAACTGTTTTTT.

The chain carries TRBV2 and TRBJ1-1, with D maybe TRBD1 (6 bases). The CDR3 runs to 15 residues. Germline V CDR1 and CDR2: SNHLY, FYNNEI. Trimming removed 9 bases at V and 0 bases at J, with 17 bases between. CDR3 bases: TGTGCCAGTCGTGGGGGGCTATATATGAACACTGAAGCTTTCTTT. This sequence encodes CASRGGLYMNTEAFF. Filled out from reference TRBV2 and TRBJ1-1, the complete variable domain reads EPEVTQTPSHQVTQMGQEVILRCVPISNHLYFYWYRQILGQKVEFLVSFYNNEISEKSEIFDDQFSVERPDGSNFTLKIRSTKLEDSAMYFCASRGGLYMNTEAFFGQGTRLTVV.

The table lists this clone with a few counts. This rearrangement joins TRBV9 to TRBJ2-7; D unresolved. Germline CDR1 and CDR2: SGDLS and YYNGEE. The CDR3 loop spans 14 amino acids. The V and J ends lost 5 bases and 3 bases respectively, with 15 bases between them. CDR3 region: CASSAVSRFYEQYF. CDR3 in DNA: TGTGCCAGCAGTGCGGTGAGTCGATTCTACGAGCAGTACTTC.

For the CDR3, the DNA is TGTGCCAGCAGCTTCCACGGACAGCGCCTCGAGCAGTACTTC. Translated: CASSFHGQRLEQYF. V usage is TRBV7-3 and J usage is TRBJ2-7; D is possibly TRBD1 (6 bases). Per the germline V gene, CDR1 is SGHTA and CDR2 is FQGTGA. The CDR3 loop spans 14 amino acids. Trimming took 3 bases from V and 6 from J, leaving 15 bases between them.

V is TRBV5-1 and J is TRBJ1-6; D remains unclear. This CDR3 is built from 16 residues. Germline lookup yields CDR1 SGHRS and CDR2 YFSETQ. V lost 1 base and J 0 bases, leaving 8 bases between the germline ends. CDR3 sequence reads: CASSLLGSSYNSPLHF. The CDR3 DNA reads TGCGCCAGCAGCTTGTTAGGGAGCTCCTATAATTCACCCCTCCACTTT.

The chain has TRBV7-2 and TRBJ1-2; 10 bases match TRBD1. Germline trimming cut 5 bases from V and 6 bases from J; bases unmatched to any gene: 9. Germline CDR1 reads SGHTA; CDR2 reads FQGNSA. This CDR3 is built from 15 residues. The CDR3 region is CASSGPDRGRDGYTF. For the CDR3, the DNA is TGTGCCAGCAGCGGCCCAGACAGGGGGCGGGATGGCTACACCTTC.

The chain is built from TRBV11-2 and TRBJ1-6; no firm D call. The CDR3 runs to 15 residues. The germline CDR1 and CDR2 sequences are SGHAT and FQNNGV. Trimming stripped 4 bases from V and 2 bases from J, with 9 bases between. CDR3 nucleotides: TGTGCCAGCAGCTCCCCGTTGACCTATAATTCACCCCTCCACTTT. Amino acid sequence: CASSSPLTYNSPLHF. Filled out from reference TRBV11-2 and TRBJ1-6, the complete variable domain reads EAGVAQSPRYKIIEKRQSVAFWCNPISGHATLYWYQQILGQGPKLLIQFQNNGVVDDSQLPKDRFSAERLKGVDSTLKIQPAKLEDSAVYLCASSSPLTYNSPLHFGNGTRLTVT.

A few counts support this clone. The V gene is TRBV19, the J gene TRBJ2-2; D unclear. Germline V gene sequence: CDR1 LNHDA, CDR2 SQIVND (reference sequence). The ends were cut back, 4 bases at V and 3 bases at J, with 12 bases in the middle. The CDR3 is 15 amino acids. The CDR3 DNA follows: TGTGCCAGTAGTACCAGGAGTGTGGACACCGGGGAGCTGTTTTTT. Amino acids: CASSTRSVDTGELFF. Full variable domain (missing parts from reference TRBV19 and TRBJ2-2): DGGITQSPKYLFRKEGQNVTLSCEQNLNHDAMYWYRQDPGQGLRLIYYSQIVNDFQKGDIAEGYSVSREKKESFPLTVTSAQKNPTAFYLCASSTRSVDTGELFFGEGSRLTVL.

V usage is TRBV4-1 and J usage is TRBJ2-5; D not certain. The CDR3 is 15 amino acids. The germline V gene encodes CDR1 MGHRA and CDR2 YSYEKL. Deletions cut 0 bases from V and 5 bases from J, with 13 bases between. CDR3 DNA sequence: TGCGCCAGCAGCCAAGAGCCCTCAGAGGTGGAGACCCAGTACTTC. Protein: CASSQEPSEVETQYF.

The chain carries TRBV18 and TRBJ2-2; a weak D match, TRBD1 (5 bases). The length of the CDR3 is 14 residues. Germline CDR1 and CDR2: KGHSH and LQKENI. V was trimmed by 1 base and J by 4 bases, leaving 7 bases between them. The CDR3 here is CASSPRTGTGELFF. The DNA of the CDR3 is TGTGCCAGCTCACCACGTACAGGCACCGGGGAGCTGTTTTTT.

This chain joins TRBV6-5 and TRBJ1-4; the D gene is possibly TRBD1 (5 bases). V lost 0 bases and J 6 bases, leaving 11 bases between the germline ends. Germline CDR1 reads MNHEY; CDR2 reads SVGAGI. The CDR3 consists of 15 residues. The DNA of the CDR3 is TGTGCCAGCAGTTACTCGGGAGCCAGGGATGAAAAACTGTTTTTT. This codes for CASSYSGARDEKLFF.

The gene calls are TRBV2 and TRBJ1-2, with 9 bases matching TRBD1. The V and J ends lost 6 bases and 4 bases, in that order; junction bases with no gene match: 9. The germline V gene encodes CDR1 SNHLY and CDR2 FYNNEI. The CDR3 totals 15 residues. The chain's CDR3 is CASRGQGEWSYGYTF. CDR3 bases: TGTGCCAGCAGGGGACAGGGAGAATGGAGCTATGGCTACACCTTC.

The chain carries TRBV19 and TRBJ2-1, with D tentatively TRBD1 (6 bases). Trimming pared 3 bases from V and 8 bases from J, leaving 14 bases between. The germline CDR1 and CDR2 sequences are LNHDA and SQIVND (reference sequence). The CDR3 has 14 residues. DNA of the CDR3: TGTGCCAGTAGTATGGGTCAGGGGATGGATGAGCAGTTCTTC. This sequence encodes CASSMGQGMDEQFF. Supplemented by reference TRBV19 and TRBJ2-1, the full variable domain reads DGGITQSPKYLFRKEGQNVTLSCEQNLNHDAMYWYRQDPGQGLRLIYYSQIVNDFQKGDIAEGYSVSREKKESFPLTVTSAQKNPTAFYLCASSMGQGMDEQFFGPGTRLTVL.

This rearrangement joins TRBV7-8 to TRBJ1-1; D gene uncertain. Germline V gene lookup returns CDR1 SGHVS and CDR2 FQNEAQ. V lost 2 bases to trimming and J lost 1 base, with 8 bases between them. This CDR3 is built from 14 residues. The CDR3, as DNA: TGTGCCAGCAGCTTATCAGTCGGGAACACTGAAGCTTTCTTT. Its protein is CASSLSVGNTEAFF. Full variable domain (rest looked up from reference TRBV7-8 and TRBJ1-1): GAGVSQSPRYKVAKRGQDVALRCDPISGHVSLFWYQQALGQGPEFLTYFQNEAQLDKSGLPSDRFFAERPEGSVSTLKIQRTQQEDSAVYLCASSLSVGNTEAFFGQGTRLTVV.